Below, 9 T cell receptor beta chains from the same sample are listed, as sequenced in a study of cytomegalovirus exposure and HLA in healthy donors. This PCR relied on a set of 60 Vbeta primers and 13 Jbeta primers. TCRdb's copy holds only in-frame clones and misses some; the assay was immunoSEQ multiplex PCR. The sample yields under 100,000 clones, of which the top ten take up around 3.4%. Material for sequencing was PBMCs. The receptors come from a woman aged 25-40 years in good health and CMV-seronegative.

The chain links TRBV15 to TRBJ2-2, with 7 bases fitting TRBD2. The CDR3 is made up of 18 amino acids. The germline CDR1 and CDR2 sequences are LNHNV and YYDKDF (reference sequence). Unmatched junction bases numbered 12, after V lost 5 bases and J lost 0 bases. CDR3 amino acids: CATSQREGTTANTGELFF. Written as DNA, the CDR3 is TGTGCCACCAGCCAGAGAGAGGGGACTACCGCGAACACCGGGGAGCTGTTTTTT.

The genes are TRBV9 and TRBJ1-1; 7 nucleotides line up with TRBD1. With V trimmed by 3 bases and J by 6 bases, 2 bases remained unmatched. Germline V gene lookup returns CDR1 SGDLS and CDR2 YYNGEE. There are 12 residues in the CDR3. The CDR3 reads CASSGQGAEAFF. As DNA, the CDR3 is TGTGCCAGCAGCGGCCAGGGGGCTGAAGCTTTCTTT. Full variable domain (missing parts from reference TRBV9 and TRBJ1-1): DSGVTQTPKHLITATGQRVTLRCSPRSGDLSVYWYQQSLDQGLQFLIQYYNGEERAKGNILERFSAQQFPDLHSELNLSSLELGDSALYFCASSGQGAEAFFGQGTRLTVV.

The chain has TRBV7-9 and TRBJ2-3, with 13 bases aligning to TRBD2. With 5 bases clipped from V and 6 bases from J, the junction kept 11 bases outside the gene matches. This CDR3 contains 17 residues. Germline V gives CDR1 SEHNR, CDR2 FQNEAQ (reference sequence). The CDR3 region has the DNA TGTGCCAGCAGCCTCCGGACTAGCGGGGGTATAGCGGATACGCAGTATTTT. Its protein is CASSLRTSGGIADTQYF.

The chain couples TRBV27 to TRBJ2-1, with D perhaps matching TRBD2 (6 bases). Germline V gives CDR1 MNHEY, CDR2 SMNVEV (reference sequence). V lost 1 base and J lost 5, with 12 bases in between. The CDR3 covers 15 residues. CDR3 amino acids: CASSLWASEHNEQFF. The CDR3, as DNA: TGTGCCAGCAGTTTATGGGCTAGCGAGCACAATGAGCAGTTCTTC.

Here the CDR3 DNA reads TGTGCCAGCAGCCTAAGAGGAGCAGACCAGCACGGGCAGTACTTC. Translation gives CASSLRGADQHGQYF. This sequence joins TRBV4-2 and TRBJ2-7, with D hard to call. Germline lookup yields CDR1 LGHNA and CDR2 YNFKEQ. V was trimmed by 4 bases and J by 9 bases, leaving 22 bases between them. CDR3 length: 15 amino acids.

This rearrangement joins TRBV6-6 to TRBJ1-2; maybe TRBD1 (6 bases). CDR3 length equals 14 residues. V was pared by 5 bases and J by 1 base, with 11 bases between. The V gene's germline CDR1 is MNHNY and CDR2 SVGAGI (reference sequence). As DNA, the CDR3 is TGTGCCAGCAGTCCGGACAGCCTTAACTATGGCTACACCTTC. The encoded protein is CASSPDSLNYGYTF.

J is TRBJ1-2 and V is TRBV18; 10 bases agree with TRBD1. V dropped 2 bases and J dropped 4; count of bases not matched to a gene: 7. Germline CDR1 reads KGHSH; CDR2 reads LQKENI. The CDR3 spans 16 residues. The CDR3 DNA sequence: TGTGCCAGCTCACCAGAACCGGGACAGGGGTTCTATGGCTACACCTTC. As protein: CASSPEPGQGFYGYTF.

The chain carries TRBV9 and TRBJ2-3; D uncertain. With 4 bases removed from V and 2 bases from J, the gap between germline ends came to 14 bases. This CDR3 is built from 15 residues. The germline V gene has CDR1 SGDLS and CDR2 YYNGEE. DNA of the CDR3: TGTGCCAGCAGCTCTAGATCCGGAACCACAGATACGCAGTATTTT. Protein product: CASSSRSGTTDTQYF.

The chain uses TRBV4-1 and TRBJ1-6; 9 nucleotides align to TRBD1. V gave up 2 bases and J gave up 5 bases; unmatched junction bases: 4. Per the germline V gene, CDR1 is MGHRA and CDR2 is YSYEKL. This CDR3 is built from 16 residues. DNA for the CDR3: TGCGCCAGCAGCCAAAGGAGGACAGGGGATAATTCACCCCTCCACTTT. Translating gives CASSQRRTGDNSPLHF.